This TCR beta chain is from a study of OX40 agonist ivuxolimab in advanced cancers. Turning to the study itself: At doses from 0.01 to 10 mg/kg, patients were given intravenous ivuxolimab every 2 weeks. Recorded diagnoses for dose-escalation patients were hepatocellular carcinoma, melanoma, renal cell or head and neck cancer.

The trim removed 5 bases at V and 6 bases at J, leaving 13 bases unmatched. The CDR3 totals 15 residues. The V gene's germline CDR1 is GTSNPN and CDR2 SVGIG (reference sequence). Study outcomes and limitations: Dose levels from 0.1 to 3.0 mg/kg saw CD4+ and CD8+ blood T cells expand clonally by week 6.

Data came from immunoSEQ multiplex PCR; TCRdb stores just in-frame clones and leaves some out. The repertoire holds tens of thousands of clones, about 80% seen once, with 4% to 5% in the top ten. To note about this clone: Its antigen is not identified.

This receptor was identified in an adult with an advanced solid tumor such as melanoma, head and neck, liver or kidney cancer. The sequencing here drew on CD4+ or CD8+ T cells sorted from blood, taken in a trial of the OX40 agonist ivuxolimab. The chain carries TRBV30 and TRBJ2-7, with 10 bases that match TRBD2. CDR3 nucleotide sequence: TGTGCCTGGTCCTGGCCTCTAGCGGGAGATGCCGAGCAGTACTTC. Protein sequence: CAWSWPLAGDAEQYF. Full variable domain (missing parts from reference TRBV30 and TRBJ2-7): SQTIHQWPATLVQPVGSPLSLECTVEGTSNPNLYWYRQAAGRGLQLLFYSVGIGQISSEVPQNLSASRPQDRQFILSSKKLLLSDSGFYLCAWSWPLAGDAEQYFGPGTRLTVT.